These T cell receptor beta chains were read from a single sample in a study of identical twins. TCRdb independently ran MiXCR on the 5' RACE reads; one entry per CDR3 protein. The table records some 500,000 distinct CDR3 sequences, 14% of them present only once. Another study also made use of these data, one on yellow fever vaccine responses in identical twins.

The sequenced sample was CD4+ T cells sorted from blood. Every receptor here comes from a woman aged 18 to 35 in good health. Each CDR3 is given with its conserved first and last residue. The D gene is left open where the match is weak. The size field is filled for only some rows; it gives once, few, many or a size class.

J: TRBJ2-7
D: -
V: TRBV5-4
size: -
length: 14
CDR3: CASSRGRGAYEQYF
DNA: TGTGCCAGCAGCCGGGGGCGGGGAGCCTACGAGCAGTACTTC

J: TRBJ1-4
D: TRBD1
V: TRBV20-1
size: few
length: 13
CDR3: CSARDFRRQGLFF
DNA: TGCAGTGCTAGAGATTTTCGACGACAGGGGCTGTTTTTT

J: TRBJ1-5
D: -
V: TRBV11-3
size: -
length: 18
CDR3: CASSLIAGSGRSNQPQHF
DNA: TGTGCCAGCAGCTTAATCGCCGGTTCGGGGAGGAGCAATCAGCCCCAGCATTTT

J: TRBJ1-6
D: TRBD1
V: TRBV3-1
size: many
length: 14
CDR3: CASSYRDRNSPLHF
DNA: TGTGCCAGCAGCTACCGGGACAGGAATTCACCCCTCCACTTT

J: TRBJ1-5
D: TRBD1
V: TRBV24-1
size: many
length: 14
CDR3: CATSEGQAHQPQHF
DNA: TGTGCCACCAGTGAAGGACAGGCCCATCAGCCCCAGCATTTT

J: TRBJ2-7
D: -
V: TRBV29-1
size: -
length: 13
CDR3: CSVEVTSSYEQYF
DNA: TGCAGCGTTGAGGTTACTAGTTCCTACGAGCAGTACTTC

J: TRBJ1-2
D: -
V: TRBV6-5
size: many
length: 12
CDR3: CASREGSYGYTF
DNA: TGTGCCAGCAGGGAGGGCAGCTATGGCTACACCTTC

J: TRBJ2-4
D: TRBD2
V: TRBV28
size: few
length: 15
CDR3: CASSLTREGGNIQYF
DNA: TGTGCCAGCAGTTTGACGCGGGAGGGCGGAAACATTCAGTACTTC

J: TRBJ2-1
D: TRBD2
V: TRBV11-1
size: -
length: 19
CDR3: CASSSPGIRLAGVLDEQFF
DNA: TGTGCCAGCAGCTCCCCTGGGATTAGACTAGCGGGAGTTTTGGATGAGCAGTTCTTC

J: TRBJ2-7
D: -
V: TRBV12-3/TRBV12-4
size: many
length: 14
CDR3: CASSLASQNYEQYF
DNA: TGTGCCAGCAGTTTAGCGAGTCAGAACTACGAGCAGTACTTC

J: TRBJ2-2
D: -
V: TRBV3-1
size: -
length: 14
CDR3: CASSQIKGVGELFF
DNA: TGTGCCAGCAGCCAAATCAAGGGTGTCGGGGAGCTGTTTTTT

J: TRBJ2-1
D: TRBD2
V: TRBV3-1
size: few
length: 14
CDR3: CASGLSGGGNEQFF
DNA: TGTGCCAGCGGTCTATCGGGAGGGGGCAATGAGCAGTTCTTC